This TCR beta chain appears in the sequencing data of a study of PD-L1 blockade in urothelial cancer. For the study at large: Atezolizumab was started by patients in the mid-2010s at 1,200 mg intravenously every 3 weeks. Median T cell yield per blood sample was more than 130,000 cells.

In germline, CDR1 is SGHRS, CDR2 YFSETQ. The V and J ends lost 0 bases and 11 bases, in that order; junction bases with no gene match: 4. The CDR3 consists of 13 residues. Time point indicated: pretreatment peripheral blood. Repertoires were generated with immunoSEQ multiplex PCR, while TCRdb's copy carries only in-frame clones and drops some. The data contain 90,000 to 100,000 clones, roughly 90% of them singletons. Sequenced material: PBMCs, taken around atezolizumab (anti-PD-L1) treatment. The TCR sequence derives from a man aged 55 to 70 with urothelial cancer. The chain is built from TRBV5-1 and TRBJ2-2, with 7 bases lining up with TRBD1. The CDR3 DNA reads as TGCGCCAGCAGCTTGGACAGGGGTCCCGAGCTGTTTTTT. Protein product: CASSLDRGPELFF.